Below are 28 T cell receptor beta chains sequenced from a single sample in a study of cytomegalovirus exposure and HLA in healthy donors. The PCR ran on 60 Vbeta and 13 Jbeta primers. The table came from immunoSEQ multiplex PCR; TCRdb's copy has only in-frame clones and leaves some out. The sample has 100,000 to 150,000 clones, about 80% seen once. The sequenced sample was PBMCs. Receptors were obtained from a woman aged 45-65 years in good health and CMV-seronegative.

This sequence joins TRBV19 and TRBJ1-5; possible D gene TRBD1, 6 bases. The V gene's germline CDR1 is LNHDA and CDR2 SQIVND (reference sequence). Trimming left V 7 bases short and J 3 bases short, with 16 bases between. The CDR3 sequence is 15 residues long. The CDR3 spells CASTPTGSHNQPQHF. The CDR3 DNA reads TGTGCCAGTACCCCCACAGGGTCTCACAATCAGCCCCAGCATTTT.

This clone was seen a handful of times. The CDR3 DNA reads as TGTGCCAGCAGTTTAAGGGGGGACAGGGGGCGCGGCGAAGGAACTGAAGCTTTCTTT. Its protein product is CASSLRGDRGRGEGTEAFF. V gene TRBV27 combines with J gene TRBJ1-1; 12 bases align to TRBD1. V trimming: 2 bases; J trimming: 5 bases; junction bases outside the gene matches: 15. The germline gives CDR1 MNHEY, CDR2 SMNVEV (reference sequence). This CDR3 contains 19 residues.

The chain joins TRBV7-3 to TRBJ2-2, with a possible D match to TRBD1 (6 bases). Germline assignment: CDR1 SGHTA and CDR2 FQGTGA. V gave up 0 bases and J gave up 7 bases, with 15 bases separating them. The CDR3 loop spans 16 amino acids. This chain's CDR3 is CASSLTGAAPGGELFF. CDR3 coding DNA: TGTGCCAGCAGCTTAACGGGGGCGGCCCCGGGCGGGGAGCTGTTTTTT.

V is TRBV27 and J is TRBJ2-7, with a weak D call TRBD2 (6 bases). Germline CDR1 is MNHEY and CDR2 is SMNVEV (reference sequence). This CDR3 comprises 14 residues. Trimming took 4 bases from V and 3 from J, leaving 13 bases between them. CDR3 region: CASSSLAAVYEQYF. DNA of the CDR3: TGTGCCAGCAGTTCCTTAGCGGCTGTCTACGAGCAGTACTTC.

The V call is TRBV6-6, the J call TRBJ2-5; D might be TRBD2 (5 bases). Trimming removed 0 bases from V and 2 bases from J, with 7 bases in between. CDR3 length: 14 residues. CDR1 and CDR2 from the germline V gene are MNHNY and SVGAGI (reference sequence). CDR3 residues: CASSYSTGQETQYF. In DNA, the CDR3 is TGTGCCAGCAGTTACTCGACGGGGCAAGAGACCCAGTACTTC.

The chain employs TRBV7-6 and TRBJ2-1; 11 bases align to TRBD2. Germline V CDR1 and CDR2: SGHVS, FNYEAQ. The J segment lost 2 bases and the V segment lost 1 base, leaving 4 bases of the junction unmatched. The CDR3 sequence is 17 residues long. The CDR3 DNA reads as TGTGCCAGCAGCTTAGGGTCTAGCGGGAGGACCTACAATGAGCAGTTCTTC. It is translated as CASSLGSSGRTYNEQFF.

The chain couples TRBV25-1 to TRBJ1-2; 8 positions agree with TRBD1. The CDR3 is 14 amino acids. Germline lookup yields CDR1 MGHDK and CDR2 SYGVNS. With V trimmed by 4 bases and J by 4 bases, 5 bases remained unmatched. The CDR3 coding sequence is TGTGCCAGCAGTGCCCCAGGGGGCATCTATGGCTACACCTTC. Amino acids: CASSAPGGIYGYTF.

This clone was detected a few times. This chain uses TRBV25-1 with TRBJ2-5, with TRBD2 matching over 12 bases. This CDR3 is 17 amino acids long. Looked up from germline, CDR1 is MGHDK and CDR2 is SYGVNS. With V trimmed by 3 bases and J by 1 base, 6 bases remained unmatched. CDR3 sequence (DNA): TGTGCCAGCAGTGATCACGGACTAGCGGGAATCCAAGAGACCCAGTACTTC. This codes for CASSDHGLAGIQETQYF.

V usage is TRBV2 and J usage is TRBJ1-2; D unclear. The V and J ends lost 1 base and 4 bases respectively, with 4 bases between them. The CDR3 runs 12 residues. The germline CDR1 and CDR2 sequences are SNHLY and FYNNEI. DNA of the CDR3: TGTGCCAGCAGTGAAGGCAGCTATGGCTACACCTTC. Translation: CASSEGSYGYTF. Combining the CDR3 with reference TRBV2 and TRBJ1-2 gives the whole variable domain EPEVTQTPSHQVTQMGQEVILRCVPISNHLYFYWYRQILGQKVEFLVSFYNNEISEKSEIFDDQFSVERPDGSNFTLKIRSTKLEDSAMYFCASSEGSYGYTFGSGTRLTVV.

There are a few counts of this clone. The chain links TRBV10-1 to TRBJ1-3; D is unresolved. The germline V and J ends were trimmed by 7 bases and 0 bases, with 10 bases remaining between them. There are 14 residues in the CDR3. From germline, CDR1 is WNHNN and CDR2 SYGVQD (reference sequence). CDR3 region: CASTLCPSGNTIYF. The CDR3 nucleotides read TGCGCCAGCACTCTATGTCCCTCTGGAAACACCATATATTTT.

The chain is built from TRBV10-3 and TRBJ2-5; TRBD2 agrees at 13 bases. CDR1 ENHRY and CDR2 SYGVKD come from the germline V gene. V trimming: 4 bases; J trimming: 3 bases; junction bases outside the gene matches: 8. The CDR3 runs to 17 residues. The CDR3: CAISASGTSGDKETQYF. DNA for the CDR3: TGTGCCATCAGTGCAAGCGGGACTAGCGGGGATAAAGAGACCCAGTACTTC.

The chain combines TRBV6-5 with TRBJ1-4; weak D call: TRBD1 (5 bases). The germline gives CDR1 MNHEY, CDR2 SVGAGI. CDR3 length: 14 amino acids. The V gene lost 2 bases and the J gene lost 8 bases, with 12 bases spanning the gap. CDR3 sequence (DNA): TGTGCCAGCAGTTACACCGGGGGGAGAGAAAAACTGTTTTTT. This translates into CASSYTGGREKLFF.

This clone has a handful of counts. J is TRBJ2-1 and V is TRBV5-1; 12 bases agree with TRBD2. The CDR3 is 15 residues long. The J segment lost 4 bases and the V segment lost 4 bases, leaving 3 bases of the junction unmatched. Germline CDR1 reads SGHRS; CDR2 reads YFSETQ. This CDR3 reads CASSAGLAGYNEQFF. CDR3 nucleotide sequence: TGCGCCAGCAGCGCGGGACTAGCGGGTTACAATGAGCAGTTCTTC. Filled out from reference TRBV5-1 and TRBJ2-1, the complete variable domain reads KAGVTQTPRYLIKTRGQQVTLSCSPISGHRSVSWYQQTPGQGLQFLFEYFSETQRNKGNFPGRFSGRQFSNSRSEMNVSTLELGDSALYLCASSAGLAGYNEQFFGPGTRLTVL.

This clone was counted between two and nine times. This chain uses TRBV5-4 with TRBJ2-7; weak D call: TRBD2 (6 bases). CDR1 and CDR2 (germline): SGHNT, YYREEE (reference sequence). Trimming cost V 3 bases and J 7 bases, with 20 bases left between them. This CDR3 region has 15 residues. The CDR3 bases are TGTGCCAGCAGCTCCGTAGCGGAGTTGGGGGGAGAGCAGTACGTC. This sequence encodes CASSSVAELGGEQYV.

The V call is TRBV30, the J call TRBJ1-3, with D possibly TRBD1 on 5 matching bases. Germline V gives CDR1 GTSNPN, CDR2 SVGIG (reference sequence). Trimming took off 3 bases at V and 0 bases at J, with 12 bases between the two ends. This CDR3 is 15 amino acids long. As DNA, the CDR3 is TGTGCCTGGAGGGGGCCGGCAAGCTCTGGAAACACCATATATTTT. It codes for CAWRGPASSGNTIYF.

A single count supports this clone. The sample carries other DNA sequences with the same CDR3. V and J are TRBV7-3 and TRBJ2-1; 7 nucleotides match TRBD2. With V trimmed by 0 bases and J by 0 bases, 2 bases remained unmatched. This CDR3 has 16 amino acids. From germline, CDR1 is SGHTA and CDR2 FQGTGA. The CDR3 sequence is CASSLTGGSSYNEQFF. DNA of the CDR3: TGTGCCAGCAGCTTAACAGGCGGGAGCTCCTACAATGAGCAGTTCTTC.

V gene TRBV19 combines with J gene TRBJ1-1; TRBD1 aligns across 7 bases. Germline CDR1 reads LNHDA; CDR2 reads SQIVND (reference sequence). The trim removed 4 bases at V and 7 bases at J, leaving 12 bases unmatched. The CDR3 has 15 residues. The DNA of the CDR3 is TGTGCCAGTAGTACGCACACGACAGGGCGGGGTGAAGCTTTCTTT. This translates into CASSTHTTGRGEAFF. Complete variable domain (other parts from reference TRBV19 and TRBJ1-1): DGGITQSPKYLFRKEGQNVTLSCEQNLNHDAMYWYRQDPGQGLRLIYYSQIVNDFQKGDIAEGYSVSREKKESFPLTVTSAQKNPTAFYLCASSTHTTGRGEAFFGQGTRLTVV.

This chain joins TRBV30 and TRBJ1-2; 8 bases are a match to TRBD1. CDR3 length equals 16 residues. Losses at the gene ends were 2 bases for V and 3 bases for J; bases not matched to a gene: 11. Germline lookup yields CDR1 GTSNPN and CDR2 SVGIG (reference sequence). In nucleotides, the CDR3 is TGTGCCTGGAGTCTTGGACAGGGCGGCTCCGACTATGGCTACACCTTC. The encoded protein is CAWSLGQGGSDYGYTF. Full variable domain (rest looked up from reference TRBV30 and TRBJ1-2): SQTIHQWPATLVQPVGSPLSLECTVEGTSNPNLYWYRQAAGRGLQLLFYSVGIGQISSEVPQNLSASRPQDRQFILSSKKLLLSDSGFYLCAWSLGQGGSDYGYTFGSGTRLTVV.

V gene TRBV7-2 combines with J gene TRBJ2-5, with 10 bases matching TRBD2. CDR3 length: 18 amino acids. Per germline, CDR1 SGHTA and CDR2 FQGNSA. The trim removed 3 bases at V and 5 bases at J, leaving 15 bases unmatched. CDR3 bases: TGTGCCAGCAGCTTGTACGGAAGAAAACTAGCGGGATTGGAGACCCAGTACTTC. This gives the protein CASSLYGRKLAGLETQYF.

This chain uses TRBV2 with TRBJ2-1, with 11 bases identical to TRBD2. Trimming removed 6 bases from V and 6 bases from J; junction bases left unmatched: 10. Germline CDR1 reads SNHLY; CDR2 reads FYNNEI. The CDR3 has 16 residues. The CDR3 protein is CASRELAGGDINEQFF. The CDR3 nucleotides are TGTGCCAGCAGAGAATTAGCGGGAGGGGATATCAATGAGCAGTTCTTC.

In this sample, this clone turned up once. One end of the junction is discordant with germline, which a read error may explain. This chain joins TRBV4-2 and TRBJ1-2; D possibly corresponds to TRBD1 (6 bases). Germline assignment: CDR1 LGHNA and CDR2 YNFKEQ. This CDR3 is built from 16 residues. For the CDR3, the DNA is TGTGCCAGCCAAAAGCGGGAGGGGGGCAGCGGAGATGGCTACCCCTTC. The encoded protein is CASQKREGGSGDGYPF.

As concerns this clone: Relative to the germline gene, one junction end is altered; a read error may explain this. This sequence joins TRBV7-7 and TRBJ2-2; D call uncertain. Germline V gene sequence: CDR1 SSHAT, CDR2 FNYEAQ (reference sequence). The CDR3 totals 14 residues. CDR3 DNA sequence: TGTGCTAGCAGCTTGGGCAGCAACACCGGGGAGCTGTTTTTT. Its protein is CASSLGSNTGELFF.

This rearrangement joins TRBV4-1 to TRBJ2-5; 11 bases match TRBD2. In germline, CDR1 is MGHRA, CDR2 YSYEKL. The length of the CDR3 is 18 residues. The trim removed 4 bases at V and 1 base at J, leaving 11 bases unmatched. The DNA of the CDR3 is TGCGCCAGCAGCCTGAGGCGCGCTAGCGGGAGGCTCCAAGAGACCCAGTACTTC. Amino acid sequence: CASSLRRASGRLQETQYF.

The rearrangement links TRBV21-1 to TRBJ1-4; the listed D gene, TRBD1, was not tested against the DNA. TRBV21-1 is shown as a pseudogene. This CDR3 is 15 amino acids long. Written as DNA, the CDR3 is TGTGTGGGGCCGACAGAATCGACAACTAATGAAAAACTGTTTTTT. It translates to CVGPTESTTNEKLFF.

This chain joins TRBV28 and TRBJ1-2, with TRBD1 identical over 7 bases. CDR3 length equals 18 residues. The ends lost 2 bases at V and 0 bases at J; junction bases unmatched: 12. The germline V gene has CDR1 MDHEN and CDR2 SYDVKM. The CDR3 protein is CASSLTGTAPLANYGYTF. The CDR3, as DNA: TGTGCCAGCAGTTTAACTGGGACAGCTCCGTTAGCTAACTATGGCTACACCTTC.

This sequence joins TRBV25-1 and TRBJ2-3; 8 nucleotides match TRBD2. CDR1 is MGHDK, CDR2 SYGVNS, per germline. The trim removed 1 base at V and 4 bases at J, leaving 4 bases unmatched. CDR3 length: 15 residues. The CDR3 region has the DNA TGTGCCAGCAGTGAATTTGAGACTAGCGCAGATACGCAGTATTTT. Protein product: CASSEFETSADTQYF.

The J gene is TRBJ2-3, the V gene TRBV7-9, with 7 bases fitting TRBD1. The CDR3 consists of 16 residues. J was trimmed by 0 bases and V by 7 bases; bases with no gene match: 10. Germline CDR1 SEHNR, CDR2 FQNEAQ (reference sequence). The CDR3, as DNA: TGTGCCAGCAATAAACAGGGGATCTCTAGCACAGATACGCAGTATTTT. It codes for CASNKQGISSTDTQYF.

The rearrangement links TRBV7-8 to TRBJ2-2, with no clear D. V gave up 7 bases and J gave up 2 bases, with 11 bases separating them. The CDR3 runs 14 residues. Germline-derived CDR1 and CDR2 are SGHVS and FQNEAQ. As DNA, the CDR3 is TGTGCCAGCACCCAACTCTCAAACACCGGGGAGCTGTTTTTT. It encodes CASTQLSNTGELFF.